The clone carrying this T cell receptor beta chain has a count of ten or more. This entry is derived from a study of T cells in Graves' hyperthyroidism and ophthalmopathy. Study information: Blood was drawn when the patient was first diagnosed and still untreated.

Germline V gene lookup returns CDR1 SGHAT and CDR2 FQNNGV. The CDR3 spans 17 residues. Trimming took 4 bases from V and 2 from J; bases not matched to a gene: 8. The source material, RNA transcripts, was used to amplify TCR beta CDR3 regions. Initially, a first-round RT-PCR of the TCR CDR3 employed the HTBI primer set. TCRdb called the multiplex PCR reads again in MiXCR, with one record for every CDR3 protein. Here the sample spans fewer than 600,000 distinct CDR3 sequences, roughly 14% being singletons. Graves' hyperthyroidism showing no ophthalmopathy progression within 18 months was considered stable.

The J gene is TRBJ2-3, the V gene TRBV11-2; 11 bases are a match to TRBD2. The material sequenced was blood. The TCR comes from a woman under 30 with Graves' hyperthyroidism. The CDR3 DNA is TGTGCCAGCAGCTCGAGGGGGACTAGCGGCCCCACAGATACGCAGTATTTT. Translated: CASSSRGTSGPTDTQYF. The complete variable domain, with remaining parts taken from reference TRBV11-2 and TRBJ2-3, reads EAGVAQSPRYKIIEKRQSVAFWCNPISGHATLYWYQQILGQGPKLLIQFQNNGVVDDSQLPKDRFSAERLKGVDSTLKIQPAKLEDSAVYLCASSSRGTSGPTDTQYFGPGTRLTVL.